One and the same sample provided the 28 T cell receptor beta chains below, sequenced in a study of shared clonotypes between healthy human individuals. The protocol was immunoSEQ multiplex PCR, while the TCRdb copy is restricted to in-frame clones and leaves out a portion. This table has roughly 650,000 clones, roughly 96% appearing once. It was CD45RO-negative cells, positively selected for CCR7, that made up naive CD8 cells, with terminally differentiated effector memory CD45RA+ cells excluded. Sequencing used naive CD8+ T cells sorted from blood. The receptors stem from a woman aged 25 to 39 in good health.

This chain joins TRBV5-6 and TRBJ1-1; TRBD1 might be the D (5 bases). Germline-derived CDR1 and CDR2 are SGHDT and YYEEEE. This CDR3 is built from 17 residues. The ends were cut back, 0 bases at V and 3 bases at J, with 18 bases in the middle. The CDR3 loop is CASSLALIRGRDTEAFF. CDR3 sequence (DNA): TGTGCCAGCAGCTTGGCCCTTATTCGGGGGAGGGACACTGAAGCTTTCTTT.

This clone has just one count. This chain joins TRBV7-9 and TRBJ1-4, with 8 nucleotides matching TRBD1. The V gene end was trimmed by 5 bases and the J gene end by 7 bases; junction bases not matched to a gene: 15. The CDR3 has 17 residues. Germline CDR1 SEHNR, CDR2 FQNEAQ (reference sequence). The CDR3 spells CASSGWRQGIRGEKLFF. The DNA of the CDR3 is TGTGCCAGCAGCGGGTGGAGACAGGGGATTCGTGGTGAAAAACTGTTTTTT.

J is TRBJ2-1 and V is TRBV7-9; the D gene is possibly TRBD2 (5 bases). The CDR3 spans 15 residues. Trimming cost V 4 bases and J 0 bases, with 10 bases left between them. CDR1 is SEHNR, CDR2 FQNEAQ, per germline (reference sequence). CDR3 protein: CASSSEVSSYNEQFF. CDR3 nucleotide sequence: TGTGCCAGCAGCTCGGAGGTTAGCTCCTACAATGAGCAGTTCTTC.

V and J are TRBV7-2 and TRBJ2-7; 13 nucleotides match TRBD2. The germline V gene has CDR1 SGHTA and CDR2 FQGNSA. The CDR3 has 16 amino acids. J gave up 6 bases and V 3 bases, and 8 bases lay outside the gene matches. Written as DNA, the CDR3 is TGTGCCAGCAGCTTTGGACTAGCGGGAGTAATGGGCGAGCAGTACTTC. Its protein product is CASSFGLAGVMGEQYF.

The chain links TRBV9 to TRBJ2-3, with 13 bases that match TRBD2. V gave up 3 bases and J gave up 10 bases; unmatched junction bases: 5. CDR3 length: 14 residues. The V gene's germline CDR1 is SGDLS and CDR2 YYNGEE. CDR3 in amino acids: CASSGGTSGNPQYF. The CDR3 nucleotides are TGTGCCAGCAGCGGAGGGACTAGCGGGAACCCGCAGTATTTT.

The chain links TRBV2 to TRBJ2-1; a weak D match, TRBD1 (6 bases). V was cut by 6 bases and J by 1 base, with 16 bases left in between. The CDR3 contains 16 residues. Germline-derived CDR1 and CDR2 are SNHLY and FYNNEI. The CDR3 loop is CASSPQRGLSYNEQFF. The CDR3 region has the DNA TGTGCCAGCAGCCCCCAAAGGGGGTTATCCTACAATGAGCAGTTCTTC.

This clone came up a few times. Other DNA variants within this sample encode the same CDR3. The chain recombines TRBV7-9 with TRBJ2-1, with D maybe TRBD1 (5 bases). This CDR3 has 12 residues. CDR1 and CDR2 from the germline V gene are SEHNR and FQNEAQ (reference sequence). V was clipped by 5 bases and J by 6 bases, with 8 bases between them. For the CDR3, the DNA is TGTGCCAGCAGCAGGGGAACCAATGAGCAGTTCTTC. Its protein product is CASSRGTNEQFF.

This chain links TRBV4-1 with TRBJ1-4; D is unclear. The ends were cut back, 4 bases at V and 1 base at J, with 13 bases in the middle. This CDR3 is built from 16 residues. CDR1 is MGHRA and CDR2 is YSYEKL in the germline V gene. This CDR3 is CASSPPPRGTNEKLFF. CDR3 bases: TGCGCCAGCAGCCCCCCCCCGCGGGGAACTAATGAAAAACTGTTTTTT.

This clone was counted only a few times. CDR3 in DNA: TGTGCCAGCAGACCCGGGGGCTGGACTGAAGCTTTCTTT. It specifies CASRPGGWTEAFF. The rearrangement links TRBV27 to TRBJ1-1; D is possibly TRBD1 (6 bases). Trimming took 6 bases from V and 5 from J, leaving 13 bases between them. Germline V gene sequence: CDR1 MNHEY, CDR2 SMNVEV (reference sequence). The CDR3 contains 13 residues.

This sequence joins TRBV11-3 and TRBJ1-1; D is ambiguous. Trimming left V 2 bases short and J 4 bases short, with 11 bases between. This CDR3 contains 14 residues. CDR1 SGHNT and CDR2 YENEEA come from the germline V gene. The CDR3 region is CASSLRGGVTEAFF. Here the CDR3 DNA reads TGTGCCAGCAGCTTACGGGGAGGTGTCACTGAAGCTTTCTTT.

This chain links TRBV4-1 with TRBJ2-5, with D unclear. Germline V gives CDR1 MGHRA, CDR2 YSYEKL. V was trimmed by 4 bases and J by 2 bases, leaving 11 bases between them. This CDR3 is 14 amino acids long. CDR3 bases: TGCGCCAGCAGCCCCTTCGCCTTACAAGAGACCCAGTACTTC. Encoded protein: CASSPFALQETQYF.

The chain links TRBV2 to TRBJ2-3; 7 bases fit TRBD2. Germline CDR1 reads SNHLY; CDR2 reads FYNNEI. CDR3 length equals 13 residues. The junction had 2 bases not matched to a gene; V was cut back by 3 bases and J by 5 bases. The CDR3 spells CASSDGTIDTQYF. In DNA form, the CDR3 reads TGTGCCAGCAGTGACGGGACTATAGATACGCAGTATTTT. The full variable domain, in which reference TRBV2 and TRBJ2-3 provide the parts outside the CDR3, is EPEVTQTPSHQVTQMGQEVILRCVPISNHLYFYWYRQILGQKVEFLVSFYNNEISEKSEIFDDQFSVERPDGSNFTLKIRSTKLEDSAMYFCASSDGTIDTQYFGPGTRLTVL.

J is TRBJ2-3 and V is TRBV5-1, with D possibly being TRBD2 (5 bases). The V gene lost 7 bases and the J gene lost 2 bases, with 17 bases spanning the gap. CDR3 length equals 15 residues. Germline V gene sequence: CDR1 SGHRS, CDR2 YFSETQ. CDR3 region: CASRTEGFLTDTQYF. The DNA of the CDR3 is TGCGCCAGCCGAACAGAGGGTTTCCTCACAGATACGCAGTATTTT.

The rearrangement joins TRBV28 to TRBJ2-1, with D perhaps TRBD2 (5 bases). The CDR3 contains 16 residues. From germline, CDR1 is MDHEN and CDR2 SYDVKM. Between the trimmed V and J ends, which lost 3 bases and 4 bases, there was a span of 16 bases. The CDR3 sequence is CASSFLLEGGYNEQFF. In DNA form, the CDR3 reads TGTGCCAGCAGTTTCCTACTAGAGGGTGGTTACAATGAGCAGTTCTTC.

The CDR3 nucleotides read TGTGCCAGCAGGGGACAGGACTCTAGCACAGATACGCAGTATTTT. Its translation: CASRGQDSSTDTQYF. The V call is TRBV7-9, the J call TRBJ2-3, with TRBD1 identical over 8 bases. Germline assignment: CDR1 SEHNR and CDR2 FQNEAQ (reference sequence). The trim removed 6 bases at V and 0 bases at J, leaving 5 bases unmatched. This CDR3 region has 15 residues. The whole variable domain, remainder taken from reference TRBV7-9 and TRBJ2-3, is DTGVSQNPRHKITKRGQNVTFRCDPISEHNRLYWYRQTLGQGPEFLTYFQNEAQLEKSRLLSDRFSAERPKGSFSTLEIQRTEQGDSAMYLCASRGQDSSTDTQYFGPGTRLTVL.

The chain combines TRBV27 with TRBJ2-1; 7 positions match TRBD1. This CDR3 has 15 residues. Per germline, CDR1 MNHEY and CDR2 SMNVEV (reference sequence). With V trimmed by 4 bases and J by 0 bases, 3 bases remained unmatched. DNA for the CDR3: TGTGCCAGCAGTTCGACAGGGAACTCCTACAATGAGCAGTTCTTC. Translating it yields CASSSTGNSYNEQFF.

The chain is built from TRBV30 and TRBJ2-4; D ambiguous. The CDR3 contains 13 residues. Trimming shortened V by 7 bases and J by 2 bases, and 12 bases separated the two germline ends. Per the germline V gene, CDR1 is GTSNPN and CDR2 is SVGIG (reference sequence). This CDR3 is CALREMPKNIQYF. CDR3 in DNA: TGTGCCTTGCGAGAGATGCCCAAAAACATTCAGTACTTC.

For this clone: At one end the junction does not follow the germline gene, possibly because of a read error. The chain carries TRBV27 and TRBJ2-1, with D perhaps TRBD1 (6 bases). The CDR3 has 11 residues. Per the germline V gene, CDR1 is MNHEY and CDR2 is SMNVEV (reference sequence). The CDR3 DNA follows: TGTGCCAGCAAATCCGGGACACAAAACATCTTC. It translates to CASKSGTQNIF.

In this sample, this clone turned up a few times. The chain is built from TRBV10-2 and TRBJ1-5; no firm D call. Germline CDR1 reads WSHSY; CDR2 reads SAAADI. Trimming pared 4 bases from V and 9 bases from J, leaving 10 bases between. The CDR3 extends over 12 amino acids. The CDR3 reads CASSVGLRPQHF. The CDR3 DNA reads as TGCGCCAGCAGTGTGGGTTTGCGGCCCCAGCATTTT.

The chain links TRBV29-1 to TRBJ1-1, with D perhaps matching TRBD1 (5 bases). Germline CDR1 SQVTM, CDR2 ANQGSEA. V gave up 4 bases and J gave up 6 bases, with 15 bases separating them. The CDR3 runs 13 residues. CDR3 sequence: CSVGTWGSAEAFF. For the CDR3, the DNA is TGCAGCGTTGGGACATGGGGGTCGGCTGAAGCTTTCTTT.

With regard to this clone: Different DNA sequences within this sample yield the same CDR3. The V and J genes are TRBV13 and TRBJ2-2; D remains unclear. This CDR3 spans 12 amino acids. Germline V lookup: CDR1 PRHDT, CDR2 FYEKMQ (reference sequence). The germline V and J ends were trimmed by 0 bases and 5 bases, with 1 base remaining between them. CDR3 region: CASSLGTGELFF. The CDR3 DNA reads TGTGCCAGCAGCTTAGGTACCGGGGAGCTGTTTTTT.

The CDR3 bases are TGTGCCAGCAGCGGCCTCAGGACTAGCGGGACGAACACCGGGGAGCTGTTTTTT. Amino acids: CASSGLRTSGTNTGELFF. The genes are TRBV7-6 and TRBJ2-2; the match to TRBD2 covers 12 bases. The length of the CDR3 is 18 residues. With 5 bases clipped from V and 0 bases from J, the junction kept 7 bases outside the gene matches. From germline, CDR1 is SGHVS and CDR2 FNYEAQ.

The chain joins TRBV4-2 to TRBJ2-1; D possibly corresponds to TRBD2 (6 bases). The CDR3 is 15 residues long. CDR1 LGHNA and CDR2 YNFKEQ come from the germline V gene. The ends were cut back, 1 base at V and 9 bases at J, with 16 bases in the middle. The DNA of the CDR3 is TGTGCCAGCAGCCAAGCGCAGGACCTGCGGGGTGAGCAGTTCTTC. Amino acids: CASSQAQDLRGEQFF.

The V gene is TRBV9, the J gene TRBJ2-2, with D tentatively TRBD2 (6 bases). Germline V lookup: CDR1 SGDLS, CDR2 YYNGEE. The CDR3 spans 17 residues. V was shortened by 0 bases and J by 4 bases, with 16 bases between the two germline ends. In nucleotides, the CDR3 is TGTGCCAGCAGCGTAGGGACTATGGGCCAAATCACCGGGGAGCTGTTTTTT. Amino acid sequence: CASSVGTMGQITGELFF. The entire variable domain, with the rest obtained from reference TRBV9 and TRBJ2-2, is as follows: DSGVTQTPKHLITATGQRVTLRCSPRSGDLSVYWYQQSLDQGLQFLIQYYNGEERAKGNILERFSAQQFPDLHSELNLSSLELGDSALYFCASSVGTMGQITGELFFGEGSRLTVL.

This rearrangement joins TRBV2 to TRBJ2-3; D remains ambiguous. The CDR3 extends over 13 amino acids. Germline loops: CDR1 SNHLY, CDR2 FYNNEI. Trimming took 3 bases from V and 6 from J, leaving 10 bases between them. The CDR3 DNA is TGTGCCAGCAGTGATTCCACGCGGGATACGCAGTATTTT. This codes for CASSDSTRDTQYF.

The chain is built from TRBV28 and TRBJ2-2; D might be TRBD2 (6 bases). The CDR3 consists of 16 residues. Germline CDR1 MDHEN, CDR2 SYDVKM. With 4 bases removed from V and 0 bases from J, the gap between germline ends came to 12 bases. The DNA for the CDR3 is TGTGCCAGCAGTTCCCGGGGGAACGCGAACACCGGGGAGCTGTTTTTT. It is translated as CASSSRGNANTGELFF.

This chain joins TRBV28 and TRBJ2-7; tentatively, D is TRBD1 or TRBD2 (6 bases each). Deletions cut 3 bases from V and 7 bases from J, with 16 bases between. The CDR3 loop spans 14 amino acids. Germline CDR1 reads MDHEN; CDR2 reads SYDVKM. Written as DNA, the CDR3 is TGTGCCAGCAGTTTCGGGGGACAACAACCTGAGCAGTACTTC. Amino acid sequence: CASSFGGQQPEQYF.

V is TRBV7-6 and J is TRBJ2-7; TRBD1 matches at 9 bases. The V segment lost 5 bases and the J segment 5 bases; nucleotides outside the gene matches: 13. Germline V gene lookup returns CDR1 SGHVS and CDR2 FNYEAQ. The CDR3 has 16 amino acids. The CDR3, as DNA: TGTGCCAGCAGCGAATCCCTCGGGACAGGGTCCCACGAGCAGTACTTC. Translation: CASSESLGTGSHEQYF.